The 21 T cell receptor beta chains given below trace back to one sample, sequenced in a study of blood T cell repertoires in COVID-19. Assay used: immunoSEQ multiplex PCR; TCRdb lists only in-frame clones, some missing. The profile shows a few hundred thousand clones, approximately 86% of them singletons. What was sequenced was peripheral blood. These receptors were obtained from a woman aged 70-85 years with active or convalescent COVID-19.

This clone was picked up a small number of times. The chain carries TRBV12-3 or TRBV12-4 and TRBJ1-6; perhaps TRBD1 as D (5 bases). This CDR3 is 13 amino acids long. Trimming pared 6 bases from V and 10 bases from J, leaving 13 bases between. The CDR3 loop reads CASREGVSSPLHF. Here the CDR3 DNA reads TGTGCCAGCAGGGAAGGGGTGTCATCACCCCTCCACTTT.

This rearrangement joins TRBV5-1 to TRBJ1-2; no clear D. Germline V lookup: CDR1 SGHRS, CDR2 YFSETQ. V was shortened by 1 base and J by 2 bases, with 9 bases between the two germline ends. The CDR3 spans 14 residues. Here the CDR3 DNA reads TGCGCCAGCAGCTTGCCCAGGCAGAACTATGGCTACACCTTC. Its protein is CASSLPRQNYGYTF.

CDR3: CASSPTGAYEQYF. CDR3 bases: TGCGCCAGCAGCCCTACTGGAGCCTACGAGCAGTACTTC. This rearrangement joins TRBV5-1 to TRBJ2-7; the D is unclear. Germline lookup yields CDR1 SGHRS and CDR2 YFSETQ. Trimming stripped 4 bases from V and 2 bases from J, with 10 bases between. CDR3 length: 13 residues.

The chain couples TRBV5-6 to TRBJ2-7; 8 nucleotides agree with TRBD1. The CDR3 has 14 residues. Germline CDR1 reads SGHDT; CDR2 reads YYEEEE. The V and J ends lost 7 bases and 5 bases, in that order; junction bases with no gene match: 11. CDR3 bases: TGTGCCAGCCACCACCGACAGGGGAGAAACGAGCAGTACTTC. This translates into CASHHRQGRNEQYF.

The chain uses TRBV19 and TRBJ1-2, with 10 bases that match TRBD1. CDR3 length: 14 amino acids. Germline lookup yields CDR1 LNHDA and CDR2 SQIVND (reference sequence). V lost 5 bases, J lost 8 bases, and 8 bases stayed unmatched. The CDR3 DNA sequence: TGTGCCAGTAGTCTCCCGGGACAGGGGTACGGCTACACCTTC. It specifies CASSLPGQGYGYTF.

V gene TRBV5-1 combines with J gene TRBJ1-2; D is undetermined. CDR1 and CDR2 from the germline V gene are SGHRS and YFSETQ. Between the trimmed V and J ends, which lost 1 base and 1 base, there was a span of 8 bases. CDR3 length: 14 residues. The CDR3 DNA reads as TGCGCCAGCAGCTTGAGTCAGGTTAACTATGGCTACACCTTC. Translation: CASSLSQVNYGYTF.

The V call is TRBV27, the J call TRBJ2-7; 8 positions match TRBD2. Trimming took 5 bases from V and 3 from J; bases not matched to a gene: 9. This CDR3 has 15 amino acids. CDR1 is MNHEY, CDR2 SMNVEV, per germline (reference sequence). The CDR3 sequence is CASSLRGGLVYEQYF. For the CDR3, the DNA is TGTGCCAGCAGTCTTCGGGGGGGTCTTGTCTACGAGCAGTACTTC.

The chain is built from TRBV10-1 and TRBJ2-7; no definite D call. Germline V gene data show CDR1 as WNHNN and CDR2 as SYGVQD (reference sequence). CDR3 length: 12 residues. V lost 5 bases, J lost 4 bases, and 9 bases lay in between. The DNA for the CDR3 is TGCGCCAGCAGTCCAACACCTTACGAGCAGTACTTC. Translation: CASSPTPYEQYF.

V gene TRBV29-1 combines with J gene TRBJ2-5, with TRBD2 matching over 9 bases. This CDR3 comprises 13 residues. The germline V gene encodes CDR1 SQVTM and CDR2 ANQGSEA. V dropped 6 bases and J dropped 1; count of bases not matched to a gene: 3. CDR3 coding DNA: TGCAGCGTCCCAGCGGGGGGCCAAGAGACCCAGTACTTC. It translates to CSVPAGGQETQYF.

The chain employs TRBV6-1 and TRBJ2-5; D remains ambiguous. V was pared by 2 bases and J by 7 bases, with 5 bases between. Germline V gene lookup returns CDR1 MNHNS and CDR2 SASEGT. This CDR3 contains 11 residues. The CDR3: CASSEFGTQYF. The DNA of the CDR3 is TGTGCCAGCAGTGAATTCGGGACCCAGTACTTC.

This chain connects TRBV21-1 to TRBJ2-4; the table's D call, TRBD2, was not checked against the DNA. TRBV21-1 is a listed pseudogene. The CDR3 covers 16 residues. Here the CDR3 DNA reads TGTGCCAGCAGCAAAGCTGGAGGGCTAGCCAAAAACATTCAGTACTTC. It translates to CASSKAGGLAKNIQYF.

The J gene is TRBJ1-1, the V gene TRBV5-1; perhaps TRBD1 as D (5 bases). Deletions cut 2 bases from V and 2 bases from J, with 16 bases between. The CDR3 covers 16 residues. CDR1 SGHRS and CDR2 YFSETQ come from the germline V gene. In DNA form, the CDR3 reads TGCGCCAGCAGCTTTTTCAGGGAAGCGAGAAACACTGAAGCTTTCTTT. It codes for CASSFFREARNTEAFF.

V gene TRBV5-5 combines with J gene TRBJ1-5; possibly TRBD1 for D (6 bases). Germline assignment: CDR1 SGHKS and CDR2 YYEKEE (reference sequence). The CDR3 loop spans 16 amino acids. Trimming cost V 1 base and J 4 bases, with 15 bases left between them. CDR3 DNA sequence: TGTGCCAGCAGCTTGCCTGGGCGGGGGCCTAATCAGCCCCAGCATTTT. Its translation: CASSLPGRGPNQPQHF.

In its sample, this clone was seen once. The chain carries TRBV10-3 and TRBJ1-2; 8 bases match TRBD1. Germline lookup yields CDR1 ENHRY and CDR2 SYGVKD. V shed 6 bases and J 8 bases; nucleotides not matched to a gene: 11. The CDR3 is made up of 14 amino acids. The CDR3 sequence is CAISEKQGGKGYTF. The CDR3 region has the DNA TGTGCCATCAGCGAAAAACAGGGGGGGAAAGGCTACACCTTC.

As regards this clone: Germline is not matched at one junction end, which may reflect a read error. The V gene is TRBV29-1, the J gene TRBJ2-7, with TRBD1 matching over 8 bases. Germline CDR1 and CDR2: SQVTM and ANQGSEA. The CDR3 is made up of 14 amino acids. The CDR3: CSVGRTGFSDEQYF. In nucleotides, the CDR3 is TGCAGCGTTGGTAGGACAGGGTTCTCCGACGAGCAGTACTTC.

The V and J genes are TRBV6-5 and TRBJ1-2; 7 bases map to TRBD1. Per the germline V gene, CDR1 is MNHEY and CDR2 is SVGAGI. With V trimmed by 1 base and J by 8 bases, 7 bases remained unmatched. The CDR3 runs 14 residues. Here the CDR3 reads CASSYLQGIGGYTF. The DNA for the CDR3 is TGTGCCAGCAGTTACTTACAGGGGATAGGGGGCTACACCTTC.

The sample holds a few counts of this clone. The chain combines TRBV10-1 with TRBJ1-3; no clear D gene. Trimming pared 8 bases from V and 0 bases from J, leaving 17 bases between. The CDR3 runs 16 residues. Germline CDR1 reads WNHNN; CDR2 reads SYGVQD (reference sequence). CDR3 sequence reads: CASAFGSRGSGNTIYF. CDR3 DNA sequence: TGCGCCAGCGCTTTTGGTAGCCGGGGCTCTGGAAACACCATATATTTT.

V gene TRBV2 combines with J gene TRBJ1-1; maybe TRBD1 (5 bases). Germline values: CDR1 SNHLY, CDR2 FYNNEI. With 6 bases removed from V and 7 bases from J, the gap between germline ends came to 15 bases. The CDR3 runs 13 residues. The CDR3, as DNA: TGTGCCAGCAGGGGGGGGAGGTCGGGTGAAGCTTTCTTT. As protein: CASRGGRSGEAFF.

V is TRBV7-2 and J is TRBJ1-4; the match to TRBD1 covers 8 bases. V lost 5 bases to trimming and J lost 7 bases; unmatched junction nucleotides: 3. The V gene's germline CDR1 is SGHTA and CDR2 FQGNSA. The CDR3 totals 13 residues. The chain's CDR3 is CASSGDRPEKLFF. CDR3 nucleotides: TGTGCCAGCAGCGGGGACAGGCCTGAAAAACTGTTTTTT. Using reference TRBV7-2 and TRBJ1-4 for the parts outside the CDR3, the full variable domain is GAGVSQSPSNKVTEKGKDVELRCDPISGHTALYWYRQSLGQGLEFLIYFQGNSAPDKSGLPSDRFSAERTGGSVSTLTIQRTQQEDSAVYLCASSGDRPEKLFFGSGTQLSVL.

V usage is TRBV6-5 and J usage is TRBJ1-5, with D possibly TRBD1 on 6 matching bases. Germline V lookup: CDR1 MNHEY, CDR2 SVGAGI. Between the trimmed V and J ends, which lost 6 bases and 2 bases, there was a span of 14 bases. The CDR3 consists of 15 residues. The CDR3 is CASRKQGGGNQPQHF. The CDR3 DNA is TGTGCCAGCAGAAAACAGGGAGGGGGCAATCAGCCCCAGCATTTT.

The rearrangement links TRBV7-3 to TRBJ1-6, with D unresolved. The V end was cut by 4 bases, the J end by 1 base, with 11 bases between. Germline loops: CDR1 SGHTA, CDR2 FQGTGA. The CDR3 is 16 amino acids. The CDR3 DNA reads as TGTGCCAGCAGCTCAGGCCCGGTTTCCTATAATTCACCCCTCCACTTT. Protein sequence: CASSSGPVSYNSPLHF.